The clone carrying this T cell receptor (beta chain) was counted only a few times. Its cognate antigen is unknown. This sample stems from a study of cytomegalovirus exposure and HLA in healthy donors. Study findings and constraints: As was reported, the classifier diagnosed cytomegalovirus status with high specificity and sensitivity. Near-uniform donor sequencing depth was presumed by presence/absence analyses. Per a later analysis, roughly 17,000 TCR beta sequences showed association with HLA alleles at 0.05 false discovery rate.

As for the donors, each was a healthy bone marrow donor. The PCR used 60 Vbeta and 13 Jbeta primers. Here immunoSEQ multiplex PCR was the method, and the copy in TCRdb shows in-frame clones only, minus some. The profile shows about 150,000 clones, nearly 80% of them singletons. V dropped 8 bases and J dropped 1 base, with 12 bases sitting between them. CDR1 and CDR2 (germline): GTSNPN, SVGIG (reference sequence). The CDR3 totals 13 residues. Sequenced input: PBMCs. The chain joins TRBV30 to TRBJ1-5; D is ambiguous. The sequence derives from a man aged 30 to 39 in good health and CMV-seronegative. CDR3 sequence reads: CASAIGSNQPQHF. The CDR3 bases are TGTGCCAGCGCGATAGGAAGCAATCAGCCCCAGCATTTT.